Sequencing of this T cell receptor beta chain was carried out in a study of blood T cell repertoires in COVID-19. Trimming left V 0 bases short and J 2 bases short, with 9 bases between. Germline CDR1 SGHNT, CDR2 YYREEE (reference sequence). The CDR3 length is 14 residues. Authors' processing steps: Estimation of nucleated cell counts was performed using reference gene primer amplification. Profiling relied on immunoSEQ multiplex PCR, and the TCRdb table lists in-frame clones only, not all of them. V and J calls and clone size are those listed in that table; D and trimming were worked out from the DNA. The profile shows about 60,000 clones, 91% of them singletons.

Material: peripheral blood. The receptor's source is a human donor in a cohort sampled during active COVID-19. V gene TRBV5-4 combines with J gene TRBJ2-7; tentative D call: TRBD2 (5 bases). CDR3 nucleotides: TGTGCCAGCAGCTTGGATCTAGCTACCTACGAGCAGTACTTC. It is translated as CASSLDLATYEQYF.